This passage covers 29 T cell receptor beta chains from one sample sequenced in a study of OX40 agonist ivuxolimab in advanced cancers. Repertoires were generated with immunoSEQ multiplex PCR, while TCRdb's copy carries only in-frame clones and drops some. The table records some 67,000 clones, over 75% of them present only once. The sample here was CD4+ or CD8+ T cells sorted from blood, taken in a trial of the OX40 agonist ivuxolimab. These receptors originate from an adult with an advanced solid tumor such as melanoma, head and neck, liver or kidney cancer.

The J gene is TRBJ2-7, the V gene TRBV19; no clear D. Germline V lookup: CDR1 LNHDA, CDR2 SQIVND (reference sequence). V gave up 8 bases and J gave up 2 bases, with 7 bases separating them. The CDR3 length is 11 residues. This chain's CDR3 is CASATTYEQYF. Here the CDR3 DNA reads TGTGCCAGTGCCACCACCTACGAGCAGTACTTC.

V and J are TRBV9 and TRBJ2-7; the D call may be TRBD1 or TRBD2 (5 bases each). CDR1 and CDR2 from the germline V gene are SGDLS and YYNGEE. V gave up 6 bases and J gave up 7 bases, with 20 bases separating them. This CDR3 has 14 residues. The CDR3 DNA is TGTGCCAGCACCTCGGGGCCCGGAGGTGGGGAGCAGTACTTC. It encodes CASTSGPGGGEQYF.

The CDR3 DNA sequence: TGTGCCATCAGTGATTATGGCGGGAGTTCCTACGAGCAGTACTTC. Amino acids: CAISDYGGSSYEQYF. The rearrangement uses TRBV10-3 and TRBJ2-7; TRBD2 agrees at 7 bases. The CDR3 runs 15 residues. V lost 3 bases and J lost 1; bases outside the gene matches: 6. The germline gives CDR1 ENHRY, CDR2 SYGVKD.

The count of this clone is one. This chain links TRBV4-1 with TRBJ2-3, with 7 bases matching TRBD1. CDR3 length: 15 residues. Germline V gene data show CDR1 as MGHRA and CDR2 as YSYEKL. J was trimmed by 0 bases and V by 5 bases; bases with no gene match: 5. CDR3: CASSAGTVSTDTQYF. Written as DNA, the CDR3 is TGCGCCAGCAGCGCCGGGACAGTAAGCACAGATACGCAGTATTTT.

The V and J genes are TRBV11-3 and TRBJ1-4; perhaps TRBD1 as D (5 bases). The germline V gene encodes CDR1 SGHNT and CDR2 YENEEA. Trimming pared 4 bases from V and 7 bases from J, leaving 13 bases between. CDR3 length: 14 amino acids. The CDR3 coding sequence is TGTGCCAGCAGCTCGGGACTATTAGGTGAAAAACTGTTTTTT. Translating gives CASSSGLLGEKLFF.

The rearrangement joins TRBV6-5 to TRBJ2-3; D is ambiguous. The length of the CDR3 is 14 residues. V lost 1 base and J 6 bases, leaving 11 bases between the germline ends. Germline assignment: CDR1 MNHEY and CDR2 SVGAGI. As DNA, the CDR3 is TGTGCCAGCAGTTACTTTTCAGCCCGGGATACGCAGTATTTT. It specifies CASSYFSARDTQYF.

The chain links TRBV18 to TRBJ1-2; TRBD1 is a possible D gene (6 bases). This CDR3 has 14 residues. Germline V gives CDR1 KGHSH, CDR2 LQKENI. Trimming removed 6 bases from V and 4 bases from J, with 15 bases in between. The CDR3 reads CASSPGQSSYGYTF. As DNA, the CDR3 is TGTGCCAGCTCCCCCGGACAGAGTAGCTATGGCTACACCTTC.

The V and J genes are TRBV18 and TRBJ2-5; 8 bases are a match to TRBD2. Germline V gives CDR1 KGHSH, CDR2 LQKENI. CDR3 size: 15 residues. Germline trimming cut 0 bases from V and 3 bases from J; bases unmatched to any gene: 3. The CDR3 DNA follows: TGTGCCAGCTCACCACCGACTAGCGCTAAAGAGACCCAGTACTTC. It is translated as CASSPPTSAKETQYF.

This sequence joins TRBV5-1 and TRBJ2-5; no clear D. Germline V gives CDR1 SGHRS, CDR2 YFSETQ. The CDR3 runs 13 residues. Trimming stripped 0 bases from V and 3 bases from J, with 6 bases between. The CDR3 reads CASSLVAEETQYF. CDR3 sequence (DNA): TGCGCCAGCAGCTTGGTGGCAGAAGAGACCCAGTACTTC.

The CDR3 region is CASSLGNSNTEAFF. The DNA for the CDR3 is TGTGCCAGCAGCTTAGGGAACAGTAACACTGAAGCTTTCTTT. The chain has TRBV13 and TRBJ1-1; D not certain. Germline V gene data show CDR1 as PRHDT and CDR2 as FYEKMQ (reference sequence). The CDR3 has 14 residues. The V end was cut by 0 bases, the J end by 2 bases, with 7 bases between.

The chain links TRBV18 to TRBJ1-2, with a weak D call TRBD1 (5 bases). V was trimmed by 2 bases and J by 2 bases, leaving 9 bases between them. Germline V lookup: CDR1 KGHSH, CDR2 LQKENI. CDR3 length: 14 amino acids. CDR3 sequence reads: CASSPFRDNYGYTF. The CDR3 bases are TGTGCCAGCTCACCATTCCGGGACAACTATGGCTACACCTTC.

CDR3 sequence reads: CASSQAKFYGYTF. The CDR3 DNA reads as TGTGCCAGCAGCCAAGCCAAGTTCTATGGCTACACCTTC. The rearrangement joins TRBV14 to TRBJ1-2; D unresolved. CDR1 SGHDN and CDR2 FVKESK come from the germline V gene. There are 13 residues in the CDR3. Deletions cut 1 base from V and 4 bases from J, with 7 bases between.

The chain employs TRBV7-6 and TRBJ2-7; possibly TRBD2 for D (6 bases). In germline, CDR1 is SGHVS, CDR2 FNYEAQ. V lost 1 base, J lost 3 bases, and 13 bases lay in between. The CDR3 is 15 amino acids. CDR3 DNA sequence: TGTGCCAGCAGCTTAGTAAGGGGCGGGAACTACGAGCAGTACTTC. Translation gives CASSLVRGGNYEQYF.

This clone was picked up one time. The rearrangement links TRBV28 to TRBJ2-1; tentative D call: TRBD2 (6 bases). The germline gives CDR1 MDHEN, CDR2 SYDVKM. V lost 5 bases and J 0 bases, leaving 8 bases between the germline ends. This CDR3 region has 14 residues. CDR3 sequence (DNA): TGTGCCAGCAGTCCCGGGGGCTCCTACAATGAGCAGTTCTTC. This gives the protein CASSPGGSYNEQFF. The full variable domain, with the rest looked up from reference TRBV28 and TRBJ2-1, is DVKVTQSSRYLVKRTGEKVFLECVQDMDHENMFWYRQDPGLGLRLIYFSYDVKMKEKGDIPEGYSVSREKKERFSLILESASTNQTSMYLCASSPGGSYNEQFFGPGTRLTVL.

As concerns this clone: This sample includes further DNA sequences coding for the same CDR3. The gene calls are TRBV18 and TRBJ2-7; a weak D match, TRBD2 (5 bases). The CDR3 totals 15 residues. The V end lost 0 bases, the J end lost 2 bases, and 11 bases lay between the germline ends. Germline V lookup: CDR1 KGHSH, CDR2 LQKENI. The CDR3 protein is CASSPPAGSAYEQYF. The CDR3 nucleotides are TGTGCCAGCTCACCACCGGCTGGGAGCGCCTACGAGCAGTACTTC.

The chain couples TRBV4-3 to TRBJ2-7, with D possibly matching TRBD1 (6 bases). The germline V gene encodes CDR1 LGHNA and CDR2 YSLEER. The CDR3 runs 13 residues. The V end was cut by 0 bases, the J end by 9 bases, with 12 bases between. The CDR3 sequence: CASSQDSGVAQYF. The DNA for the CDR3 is TGCGCCAGCAGCCAAGATTCAGGGGTGGCGCAGTACTTC.

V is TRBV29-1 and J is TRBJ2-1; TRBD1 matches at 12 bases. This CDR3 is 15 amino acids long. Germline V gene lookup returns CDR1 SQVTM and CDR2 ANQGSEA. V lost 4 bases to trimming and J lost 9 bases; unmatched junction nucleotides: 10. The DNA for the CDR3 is TGCAGCGTTGGGGACAGGGGGCTCCCTTCTAGTGAGCAGTTCTTC. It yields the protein CSVGDRGLPSSEQFF.

The CDR3 here is CASSRQGGMDQPQHF. In DNA, the CDR3 is TGTGCCAGCAGTCGACAAGGGGGGATGGATCAGCCCCAGCATTTT. The chain carries TRBV27 and TRBJ1-5, with D possibly TRBD1 on 6 matching bases. V lost 5 bases and J lost 5, with 16 bases in between. The CDR3 runs to 15 residues. CDR1 and CDR2 from the germline V gene are MNHEY and SMNVEV (reference sequence).

CDR3 nucleotides: TGTGCCAGCACCCCCCCCGTGCAGGGAGGTCGGACAGATACGCAGTATTTT. Protein sequence: CASTPPVQGGRTDTQYF. The chain employs TRBV28 and TRBJ2-3; tentatively, D is TRBD2 (6 bases). The CDR3 has 17 residues. Germline V gene sequence: CDR1 MDHEN, CDR2 SYDVKM. V dropped 7 bases and J dropped 3 bases, with 23 bases sitting between them.

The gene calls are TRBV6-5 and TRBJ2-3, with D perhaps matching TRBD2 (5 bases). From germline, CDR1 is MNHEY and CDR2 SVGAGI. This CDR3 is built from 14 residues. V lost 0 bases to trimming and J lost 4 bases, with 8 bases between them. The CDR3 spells CASSYSREADTQYF. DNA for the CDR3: TGTGCCAGCAGTTACTCACGGGAAGCAGATACGCAGTATTTT.

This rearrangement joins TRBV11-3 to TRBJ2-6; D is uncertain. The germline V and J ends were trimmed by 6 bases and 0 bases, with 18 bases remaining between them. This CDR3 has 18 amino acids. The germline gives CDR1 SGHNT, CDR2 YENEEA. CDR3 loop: CASSFKSDSYSGANVLTF. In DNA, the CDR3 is TGTGCCAGCAGTTTTAAGTCCGACTCCTACTCTGGGGCCAACGTCCTGACTTTC.

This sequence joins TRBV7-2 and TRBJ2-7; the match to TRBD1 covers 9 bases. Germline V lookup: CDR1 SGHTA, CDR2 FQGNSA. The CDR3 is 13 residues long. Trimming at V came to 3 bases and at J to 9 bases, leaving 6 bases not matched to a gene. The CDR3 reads CASSLGQGIAQYF. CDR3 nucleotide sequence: TGTGCCAGCAGCTTGGGACAGGGAATAGCGCAGTACTTC.

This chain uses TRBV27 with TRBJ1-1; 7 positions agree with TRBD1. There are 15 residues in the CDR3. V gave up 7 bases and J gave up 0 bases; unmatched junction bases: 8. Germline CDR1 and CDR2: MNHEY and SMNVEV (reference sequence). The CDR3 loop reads CASKRQGKMNTEAFF. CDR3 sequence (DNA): TGTGCCAGCAAAAGACAGGGAAAAATGAACACTGAAGCTTTCTTT.

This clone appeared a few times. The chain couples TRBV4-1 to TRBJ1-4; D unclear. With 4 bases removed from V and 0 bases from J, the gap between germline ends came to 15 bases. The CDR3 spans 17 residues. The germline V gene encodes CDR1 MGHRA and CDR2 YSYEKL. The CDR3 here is CASSPGPAYATNEKLFF. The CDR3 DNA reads TGCGCCAGCAGCCCCGGGCCGGCCTATGCAACTAATGAAAAACTGTTTTTT.

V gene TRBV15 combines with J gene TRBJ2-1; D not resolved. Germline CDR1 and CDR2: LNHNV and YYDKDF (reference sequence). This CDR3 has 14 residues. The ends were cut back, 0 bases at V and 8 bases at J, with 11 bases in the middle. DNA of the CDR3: TGTGCCACCAGCAGAGAGGGTCTTTGGGATGAGCAGTTCTTC. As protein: CATSREGLWDEQFF.

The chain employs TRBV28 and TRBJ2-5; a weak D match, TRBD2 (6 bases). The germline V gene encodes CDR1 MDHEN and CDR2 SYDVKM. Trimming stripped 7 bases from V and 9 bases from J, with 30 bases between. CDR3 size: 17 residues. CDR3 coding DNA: TGTGCCAGCACCGAACAACTTGATGGGGTGTGGGGGGTAGCCCAGTACTTC. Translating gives CASTEQLDGVWGVAQYF.

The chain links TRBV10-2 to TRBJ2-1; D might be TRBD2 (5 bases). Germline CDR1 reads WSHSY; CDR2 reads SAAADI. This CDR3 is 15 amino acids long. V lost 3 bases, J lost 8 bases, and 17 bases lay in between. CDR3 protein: CASSDRRTLLDEQFF. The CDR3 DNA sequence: TGCGCCAGCAGTGACCGGAGGACCCTCTTAGATGAGCAGTTCTTC.

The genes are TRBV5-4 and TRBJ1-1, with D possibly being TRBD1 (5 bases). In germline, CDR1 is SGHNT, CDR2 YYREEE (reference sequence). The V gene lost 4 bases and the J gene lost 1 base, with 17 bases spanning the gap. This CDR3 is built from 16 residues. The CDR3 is CASSDTGIRRNTEAFF. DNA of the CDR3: TGTGCCAGCAGCGACACAGGTATACGGCGGAACACTGAAGCTTTCTTT.

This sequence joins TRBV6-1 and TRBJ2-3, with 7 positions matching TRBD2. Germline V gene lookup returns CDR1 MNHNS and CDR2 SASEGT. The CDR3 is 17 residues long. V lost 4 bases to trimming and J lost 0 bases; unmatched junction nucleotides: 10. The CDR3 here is CASSGSSGLSSTDTQYF. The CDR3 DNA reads TGTGCCAGCAGTGGTTCTAGCGGCCTATCTAGCACAGATACGCAGTATTTT.